This T cell receptor (beta chain) was sequenced in a study of control samples from healthy donors and cancer patients. Sequenced by immunoSEQ multiplex PCR; TCRdb stores in-frame clones only, minus some. The sample comprises around 55,000 clones, 88% of which are singletons, and 3.5% to 4.5% rests with the top ten. CDR3 length: 15 residues. Trimming took 1 base from V and 2 from J, leaving 9 bases between them. Germline CDR1 SGHNT, CDR2 YENEEA. The sample was blood. The clonotype was recovered from a man aged 45-60 years in good health. The chain links TRBV11-3 to TRBJ1-3; tentative D call: TRBD1 (5 bases). CDR3 loop: CASSLGDDPGNTIYF. CDR3 nucleotide sequence: TGTGCCAGCAGCTTAGGGGACGACCCTGGAAACACCATATATTTT.